One sample yielded the 14 T cell receptor beta chains listed below, sequenced in a study of blood T cell repertoires in COVID-19. Assay: immunoSEQ multiplex PCR; the TCRdb copy retains only in-frame clones and omits some. The sample holds 430,000 or so clones; around nine tenths are singletons and the top ten take 1.5% to 2%. Sequencing was carried out using PBMCs or T cells enriched from blood (not recorded which). These receptors all stem from a woman aged 35 to 49 who had recovered from COVID-19.

V usage is TRBV24-1 and J usage is TRBJ1-2; TRBD1 aligns across 10 bases. The CDR3 consists of 15 residues. Germline CDR1 is KGHDR and CDR2 is SFDVKD. Trimming removed 4 bases from V and 3 bases from J; junction bases left unmatched: 4. CDR3: CATSDDRGPYYGYTF. In nucleotides, the CDR3 is TGTGCCACCAGTGACGACAGGGGGCCCTACTATGGCTACACCTTC.

This rearrangement joins TRBV15 to TRBJ2-2, with a weak D call TRBD2 (6 bases). Germline values: CDR1 LNHNV, CDR2 YYDKDF (reference sequence). The CDR3 runs to 16 residues. With 9 bases removed from V and 2 bases from J, the gap between germline ends came to 19 bases. Written as DNA, the CDR3 is TGTGCCACTAGTCCGACCGGGAGAGGCAACACCGGGGAGCTGTTTTTT. This translates into CATSPTGRGNTGELFF.

The rearrangement joins TRBV5-4 to TRBJ1-1; tentative D call: TRBD1 (5 bases). Germline V CDR1 and CDR2: SGHNT, YYREEE (reference sequence). The CDR3 is 14 residues long. Trimming cost V 0 bases and J 1 base, with 7 bases left between them. The chain's CDR3 is CASSLGQTNTEAFF. As DNA, the CDR3 is TGTGCCAGCAGCTTGGGACAGACGAACACTGAAGCTTTCTTT.

The chain combines TRBV4-3 with TRBJ1-1, with no clear D. V was clipped by 1 base and J by 4 bases, with 7 bases between them. The CDR3 runs 13 residues. Germline loops: CDR1 LGHNA, CDR2 YSLEER. This CDR3 is CASSQVLSTEAFF. The CDR3 bases are TGCGCCAGCAGCCAAGTTTTGAGCACTGAAGCTTTCTTT.

The genes are TRBV3-1 (or the pseudogene TRBV3-2) and TRBJ2-5; tentative D call: TRBD1 (7 bases). Germline V gene lookup returns CDR1 LGHDT and CDR2 YNNKEL (reference sequence). V lost 4 bases and J lost 5, with 8 bases in between. This CDR3 spans 12 amino acids. The CDR3 region is CASSPGGETQYF. The CDR3 DNA reads as TGTGCCAGCAGCCCAGGGGGGGAGACCCAGTACTTC.

This clone appeared once. This chain links TRBV19 with TRBJ1-2; 7 nucleotides agree with TRBD1. J lost 8 bases, V lost 4 bases, and 13 bases had no gene match. This CDR3 comprises 15 residues. CDR1 is LNHDA, CDR2 SQIVND, per germline (reference sequence). The CDR3 DNA reads as TGTGCCAGTAGTACCACCCGGGACAGCCTGCGGGGCTACACCTTC. This sequence encodes CASSTTRDSLRGYTF.

On this clone: This CDR3 is also generated by other DNA sequences in the sample. The rearrangement links TRBV27 to TRBJ2-2; TRBD1 is a possible D gene (5 bases). CDR3 length: 14 amino acids. Between the trimmed V and J ends, which lost 3 bases and 4 bases, there was a span of 9 bases. Germline values: CDR1 MNHEY, CDR2 SMNVEV (reference sequence). The DNA for the CDR3 is TGTGCCAGCAGTTTTCTGGGGCGCACCGGGGAGCTGTTTTTT. It yields the protein CASSFLGRTGELFF.

V and J are TRBV27 and TRBJ1-1; 9 bases match TRBD1. Germline CDR1 reads MNHEY; CDR2 reads SMNVEV (reference sequence). The CDR3 runs 14 residues. Trimming cost V 5 bases and J 3 bases; bases outside gene matches: 4. The CDR3 region is CASSPGTGHTEAFF. CDR3 sequence (DNA): TGTGCCAGCAGTCCCGGGACAGGGCACACTGAAGCTTTCTTT.

J is TRBJ2-7 and V is TRBV27; 8 bases are a match to TRBD2. V dropped 6 bases and J dropped 3; count of bases not matched to a gene: 10. CDR1 and CDR2 (germline): MNHEY, SMNVEV (reference sequence). CDR3 length: 15 amino acids. CDR3 sequence (DNA): TGTGCCAGCAGCCCGGGGGGGACTGGGTTCTACGAGCAGTACTTC. Translating gives CASSPGGTGFYEQYF.

The V call is TRBV29-1, the J call TRBJ1-2; D possibly corresponds to TRBD1 (5 bases). Germline assignment: CDR1 SQVTM and CDR2 ANQGSEA. The CDR3 length is 12 residues. V lost 3 bases to trimming and J lost 5 bases, with 10 bases between them. CDR3 in amino acids: CSVEQGSYGYTF. The CDR3 nucleotides read TGCAGCGTTGAGCAGGGTAGTTATGGCTACACCTTC. The entire variable domain, with the rest obtained from reference TRBV29-1 and TRBJ1-2, is as follows: SAVISQKPSRDICQRGTSLTIQCQVDSQVTMMFWYRQQPGQSLTLIATANQGSEATYESGFVIDKFPISRPNLTFSTLTVSNMSPEDSSIYLCSVEQGSYGYTFGSGTRLTVV.

This clone was seen a single time. CDR3 nucleotides: TGTGCCAGCTCACCATCGGGCCAGGGGGTGGGTCAGCCCCAGCATTTT. It specifies CASSPSGQGVGQPQHF. The rearrangement joins TRBV18 to TRBJ1-5; TRBD1 agrees at 7 bases. The V and J ends lost 2 bases and 6 bases, in that order; junction bases with no gene match: 10. The germline V gene encodes CDR1 KGHSH and CDR2 LQKENI. This CDR3 contains 16 residues. The full variable domain, its missing parts supplied by reference TRBV18 and TRBJ1-5, is NAGVMQNPRHLVRRRGQEARLRCSPMKGHSHVYWYRQLPEEGLKFMVYLQKENIIDESGMPKERFSAEFPKEGPSILRIQQVVRGDSAAYFCASSPSGQGVGQPQHFGDGTRLSIL.

The rearrangement links TRBV2 to TRBJ2-7, with TRBD2 matching over 9 bases. Germline trimming cut 6 bases from V and 3 bases from J; bases unmatched to any gene: 12. Germline-derived CDR1 and CDR2 are SNHLY and FYNNEI. The CDR3 runs 16 residues. The CDR3 DNA is TGTGCCAGCAGGGCAGGGCTAGCGGGAATAAGCTACGAGCAGTACTTC. Translation gives CASRAGLAGISYEQYF.

The V call is TRBV2, the J call TRBJ1-2; the match to TRBD1 covers 12 bases. This CDR3 region has 14 residues. Per the germline V gene, CDR1 is SNHLY and CDR2 is FYNNEI. V was pared by 6 bases and J by 7 bases, with 6 bases of the junction left unmatched. CDR3 loop: CASSPGQGATGYTF. In DNA, the CDR3 is TGTGCCAGCAGCCCGGGACAGGGGGCTACTGGCTACACCTTC.

J is TRBJ2-5 and V is TRBV9; TRBD1 matches 10 bases. V shed 0 bases, J shed 4 bases, and the junction held 3 bases outside the gene matches. Germline CDR1 reads SGDLS; CDR2 reads YYNGEE. CDR3 length: 15 amino acids. The CDR3 spells CASSVVGTGVETQYF. The CDR3 bases are TGTGCCAGCAGCGTAGTCGGGACAGGGGTAGAGACCCAGTACTTC.